One and the same sample provided the 25 T cell receptor beta chains below, sequenced in a study of post-analysis software for immune sequencing data. Points from the study as a whole: Patients had higher frequencies than controls of about 5 TRBV segments, including TRBV5-6, TRBV5-1 and TRBV20-1.

Unique molecular identifiers were carried by the TCR beta cDNA libraries. TCRdb re-called the PCR reads with MiXCR, one entry per CDR3 protein. In the table there are around 400,000 distinct CDR3 sequences, roughly 30% of which are singletons. Their antigen targets remain unknown. The sample taken for sequencing was blood. The origin of the receptors is a girl aged 10 to 17 with multiple sclerosis.

The gene calls are TRBV9 and TRBJ1-2; possible D gene TRBD1, 5 bases. V lost 7 bases, J lost 0 bases, and 19 bases lay in between. Germline CDR1 is SGDLS and CDR2 is YYNGEE. The CDR3 sequence is 16 residues long. The CDR3 nucleotides read TGTGCCAGCGGGGAAGGGCAGGGCCAAGCTAACTATGGCTACACCTTC. This codes for CASGEGQGQANYGYTF.

This sequence joins TRBV20-1 and TRBJ2-5, with no clear D. V shed 1 base and J shed 1 base, with 4 bases lying between them. This CDR3 comprises 12 residues. Germline CDR1 DFQATT, CDR2 SNEGSKA (reference sequence). CDR3 sequence reads: CSARAGQETQYF. The CDR3 coding sequence is TGCAGTGCTAGAGCTGGCCAAGAGACCCAGTACTTC.

J is TRBJ1-2 and V is TRBV7-9, with TRBD1 identical over 7 bases. The germline V gene encodes CDR1 SEHNR and CDR2 FQNEAQ (reference sequence). Trimming removed 5 bases from V and 0 bases from J; junction bases left unmatched: 6. CDR3 length: 15 amino acids. For the CDR3, the DNA is TGTGCCAGCAGCCCCACAGGGGCATCTAACTATGGCTACACCTTC. It translates to CASSPTGASNYGYTF.

V and J are TRBV12-3 or TRBV12-4 and TRBJ1-2; TRBD1 might be the D (6 bases). The CDR3 loop spans 12 amino acids. The V and J ends lost 5 bases and 5 bases respectively, with 9 bases between them. The CDR3 loop is CASSVGGYGYTF. CDR3 nucleotide sequence: TGTGCCAGCAGTGTAGGGGGTTATGGCTACACCTTC.

The chain uses TRBV5-1 and TRBJ2-2; no clear D gene. With 4 bases removed from V and 2 bases from J, the gap between germline ends came to 6 bases. Germline loops: CDR1 SGHRS, CDR2 YFSETQ. The CDR3 is made up of 13 amino acids. The CDR3 protein is CASSLDNTGELFF. CDR3 nucleotides: TGCGCCAGCAGCCTGGATAACACCGGGGAGCTGTTTTTT.

This clonotype was detected a few times. The J gene is TRBJ1-2, the V gene TRBV7-2; TRBD1 is a possible D gene (5 bases). CDR3 size: 14 residues. Trimming took off 7 bases at V and 8 bases at J, with 20 bases between the two ends. The germline V gene has CDR1 SGHTA and CDR2 FQGNSA. This chain's CDR3 is CASTRPWGEGGYTF. CDR3 nucleotide sequence: TGTGCCAGCACCCGACCTTGGGGGGAAGGCGGCTACACCTTC.

This clonotype turned up a few times. V usage is TRBV20-1 and J usage is TRBJ1-4; D unclear. The CDR3 length is 14 residues. Germline V gene data show CDR1 as DFQATT and CDR2 as SNEGSKA (reference sequence). Trimming cost V 1 base and J 4 bases, with 10 bases left between them. The CDR3 loop is CSARGGVLNEKLFF. The CDR3, as DNA: TGCAGTGCTAGAGGCGGGGTCCTTAATGAAAAACTGTTTTTT.

This clonotype was seen a few times. The chain couples TRBV5-1 to TRBJ2-1; 9 bases line up with TRBD1. The germline CDR1 and CDR2 sequences are SGHRS and YFSETQ. This CDR3 has 16 amino acids. V lost 6 bases and J lost 9; bases outside the gene matches: 16. CDR3 DNA: TGCGCCAGCACCCACGATGGGGGACAGGGCCTTCCTGAGCAGTTCTTC. Amino acid sequence: CASTHDGGQGLPEQFF.

This clonotype has only a few counts. This chain connects TRBV7-2 to TRBJ2-4; D gene ambiguous. CDR1 and CDR2 (germline): SGHTA, FQGNSA. The CDR3 extends over 14 amino acids. Trimming cost V 1 base and J 3 bases, with 7 bases left between them. The CDR3 reads CASSLDGDKNIQYF. In nucleotides, the CDR3 is TGTGCCAGCAGCTTAGACGGTGACAAAAACATTCAGTACTTC.

The chain is built from TRBV5-6 and TRBJ1-1; D uncertain. There are 15 residues in the CDR3. Trimming stripped 5 bases from V and 3 bases from J, with 17 bases between. Germline CDR1 SGHDT, CDR2 YYEEEE. CDR3 coding DNA: TGTGCCAGCAGTCTCGGGGATGTGAGGCACACTGAAGCTTTCTTT. It encodes CASSLGDVRHTEAFF.

This chain joins TRBV15 and TRBJ2-1; weak D call: TRBD1 (6 bases). The CDR3 contains 16 residues. V was pared by 5 bases and J by 0 bases, with 14 bases between. Germline V lookup: CDR1 LNHNV, CDR2 YYDKDF (reference sequence). Here the CDR3 reads CATSPRDTGSYNEQFF. The CDR3 bases are TGTGCCACCAGCCCCCGGGACACTGGCTCCTACAATGAGCAGTTCTTC.

This clonotype was counted a few times. V usage is TRBV7-8 and J usage is TRBJ2-5; TRBD2 is a possible D gene (6 bases). V was trimmed by 5 bases and J by 1 base, leaving 14 bases between them. Germline lookup yields CDR1 SGHVS and CDR2 FQNEAQ. The CDR3 extends over 15 amino acids. The CDR3 reads CASSRPQGGQETQYF. The CDR3 nucleotides read TGTGCCAGCAGCCGTCCCCAGGGAGGCCAAGAGACCCAGTACTTC.

For this clonotype: At one of its ends the junction is not consistent with the germline gene, which may arise from a read error. The chain couples TRBV12-3 or TRBV12-4 to TRBJ1-1, with D maybe TRBD1 (6 bases). The CDR3 sequence is 14 residues long. CDR3 residues: CAGSSGHPDTEAFF. As DNA, the CDR3 is TGTGCCGGCAGCTCGGGACATCCAGACACTGAAGCTTTCTTT.

This clonotype was seen only a few times. This rearrangement joins TRBV4-1 to TRBJ1-1; D unclear. The CDR3 totals 12 residues. Germline CDR1 MGHRA, CDR2 YSYEKL. V lost 4 bases and J lost 7, with 10 bases in between. The CDR3 reads CASSLTGYEAFF. CDR3 coding DNA: TGCGCCAGCAGCCTTACCGGGTATGAAGCTTTCTTT.

The chain links TRBV5-1 to TRBJ2-7; 8 bases align to TRBD1. V shed 1 base and J 2 bases; nucleotides not matched to a gene: 5. The CDR3 is made up of 15 amino acids. Germline V gives CDR1 SGHRS, CDR2 YFSETQ. CDR3 nucleotides: TGCGCCAGCAGCTTGTGGCGACAGGGGACCTACGAGCAGTACTTC. Amino acids: CASSLWRQGTYEQYF.

As regards this clonotype: The junction departs from the called germline gene at one end, perhaps through a read error. The rearrangement joins TRBV12-3 or TRBV12-4 to TRBJ2-3; D not certain. This CDR3 comprises 13 residues. CDR3 sequence reads: CASSQEKTDAQYF. The CDR3 coding sequence is TGTGCCAGCAGCCAGGAGAAAACAGATGCGCAGTATTTT.

The chain links TRBV4-3 to TRBJ2-3, with D uncertain. In germline, CDR1 is LGHNA, CDR2 YSLEER. The V end lost 2 bases, the J end lost 1 base, and 4 bases lay between the germline ends. The CDR3 is 13 residues long. CDR3 DNA sequence: TGCGCCAGCAGCCAACTCCGCACAGATACGCAGTATTTT. Its protein product is CASSQLRTDTQYF.

The J gene is TRBJ1-1, the V gene TRBV29-1; D gene uncertain. The germline V and J ends were trimmed by 2 bases and 5 bases, with 15 bases remaining between them. This CDR3 spans 14 amino acids. The V gene's germline CDR1 is SQVTM and CDR2 ANQGSEA. CDR3: CSVEQGETETEAFF. The CDR3 DNA reads as TGCAGCGTTGAACAAGGTGAAACGGAGACTGAAGCTTTCTTT. Together with reference TRBV29-1 and TRBJ1-1, the CDR3 gives the full variable domain: SAVISQKPSRDICQRGTSLTIQCQVDSQVTMMFWYRQQPGQSLTLIATANQGSEATYESGFVIDKFPISRPNLTFSTLTVSNMSPEDSSIYLCSVEQGETETEAFFGQGTRLTVV.

The rearrangement joins TRBV20-1 to TRBJ2-7; TRBD2 is a possible D gene (6 bases). Germline lookup yields CDR1 DFQATT and CDR2 SNEGSKA (reference sequence). The CDR3 is 15 residues long. V was shortened by 3 bases and J by 1 base, with 16 bases between the two germline ends. The CDR3 spells CSASLGTASSYEQYF. CDR3 bases: TGCAGTGCTAGTTTAGGGACTGCTTCATCCTACGAGCAGTACTTC.

This clonotype was counted only a few times. CDR3 region: CASSQDLGVPGANVLTF. In DNA, the CDR3 is TGTGCCAGCAGCCAAGATTTGGGCGTACCTGGGGCCAACGTCCTGACTTTC. This rearrangement joins TRBV3-1 to TRBJ2-6; D not resolved. The CDR3 extends over 17 amino acids. Trimming shortened V by 0 bases and J by 2 bases, and 11 bases separated the two germline ends. Per germline, CDR1 LGHDT and CDR2 YNNKEL (reference sequence).

The V and J genes are TRBV11-2 and TRBJ2-1; D is ambiguous. Per germline, CDR1 SGHAT and CDR2 FQNNGV. CDR3 length: 14 amino acids. V shed 0 bases and J shed 6 bases, with 9 bases lying between them. The CDR3 coding sequence is TGTGCCAGCAGCTTAGACATGCCCTGCAATGAGCAGTTCTTC. Its translation: CASSLDMPCNEQFF.

A few counts support this clonotype. The genes are TRBV7-3 and TRBJ2-3; weak D call: TRBD1 (5 bases). CDR3 size: 15 residues. From germline, CDR1 is SGHTA and CDR2 FQGTGA. The V end lost 1 base, the J end lost 1 base, and 9 bases lay between the germline ends. The CDR3 bases are TGTGCCAGCAGCTTAAGGGGCGGTCGCACAGATACGCAGTATTTT. Amino acid sequence: CASSLRGGRTDTQYF. Full variable domain (rest looked up from reference TRBV7-3 and TRBJ2-3): GAGVSQTPSNKVTEKGKYVELRCDPISGHTALYWYRQSLGQGPEFLIYFQGTGAADDSGLPNDRFFAVRPEGSVSTLKIQRTERGDSAVYLCASSLRGGRTDTQYFGPGTRLTVL.

This clonotype came up once. The chain has TRBV6-2 or TRBV6-3 and TRBJ1-2, with D perhaps TRBD1 (5 bases). Trimming removed 4 bases from V and 4 bases from J, with 19 bases in between. This CDR3 has 16 amino acids. Germline loops: CDR1 MNHEY, CDR2 SVGEGT. This CDR3 reads CASSLPLLGEGYGYTF. As DNA, the CDR3 is TGTGCCAGCAGTTTACCCCTTCTGGGGGAAGGCTATGGCTACACCTTC.

The chain combines TRBV4-1 with TRBJ1-1; D is unresolved. The CDR3 loop spans 13 amino acids. The germline V and J ends were trimmed by 4 bases and 3 bases, with 9 bases remaining between them. CDR1 is MGHRA, CDR2 YSYEKL, per germline. The CDR3 reads CASSPRFDTEAFF. CDR3 nucleotides: TGCGCCAGCAGCCCCCGATTTGACACTGAAGCTTTCTTT.

The genes are TRBV20-1 and TRBJ2-5; 9 nucleotides align to TRBD1. The DNA matches TRBJ2-7 better at its end, which makes the J call doubtful. The germline V gene encodes CDR1 DFQATT and CDR2 SNEGSKA (reference sequence). This CDR3 has 13 residues. Here the CDR3 DNA reads TGCAGTGCTGGACAGGGGCCGTACTACGAGCAGTACTTC. Amino acid sequence: CSAGQGPYYEQYF.